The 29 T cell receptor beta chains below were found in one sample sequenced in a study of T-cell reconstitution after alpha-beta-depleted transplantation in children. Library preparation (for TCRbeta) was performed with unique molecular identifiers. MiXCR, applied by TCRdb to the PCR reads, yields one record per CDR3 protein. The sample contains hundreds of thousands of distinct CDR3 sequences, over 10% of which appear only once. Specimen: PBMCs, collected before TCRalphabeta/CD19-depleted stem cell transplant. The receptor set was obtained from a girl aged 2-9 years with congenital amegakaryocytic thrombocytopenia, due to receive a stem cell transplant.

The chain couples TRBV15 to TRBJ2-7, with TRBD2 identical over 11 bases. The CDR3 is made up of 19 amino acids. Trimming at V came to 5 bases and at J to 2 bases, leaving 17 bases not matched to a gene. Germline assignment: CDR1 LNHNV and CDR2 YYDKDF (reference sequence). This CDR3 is CATSDRPSGVAGGPYEQYF. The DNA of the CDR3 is TGTGCCACCAGCGACCGTCCTAGTGGAGTAGCGGGAGGGCCCTACGAGCAGTACTTC.

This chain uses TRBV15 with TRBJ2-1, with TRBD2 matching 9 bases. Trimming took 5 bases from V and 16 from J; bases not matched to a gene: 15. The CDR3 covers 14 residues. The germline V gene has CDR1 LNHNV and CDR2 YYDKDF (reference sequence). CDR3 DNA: TGTGCCACCAGCTCCCGCCTTCTAGCGGGGCTCGATTTCTTC. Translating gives CATSSRLLAGLDFF. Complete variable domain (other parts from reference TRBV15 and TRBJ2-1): DAMVIQNPRYQVTQFGKPVTLSCSQTLNHNVMYWYQQKSSQAPKLLFHYYDKDFNNEADTPDNFQSRRPNTSFCFLDIRSPGLGDTAMYLCATSSRLLAGLDFFGPGTRLTVL.

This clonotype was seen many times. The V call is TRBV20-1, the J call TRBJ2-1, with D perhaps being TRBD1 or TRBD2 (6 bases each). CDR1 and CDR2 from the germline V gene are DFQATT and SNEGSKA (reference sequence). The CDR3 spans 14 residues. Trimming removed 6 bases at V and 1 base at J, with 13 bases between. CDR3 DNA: TGCAGTGCGAAGCGAGGGGGGTCCTACAATGAGCAGTTCTTC. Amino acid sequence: CSAKRGGSYNEQFF.

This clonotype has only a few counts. The CDR3 coding sequence is TGTGCCAGCAGTTTAGGGACAGGGACTGCCATTCAGTACTTC. Translating gives CASSLGTGTAIQYF. The chain joins TRBV28 to TRBJ2-4, with 9 bases matching TRBD1. V shed 2 bases and J 9 bases; nucleotides not matched to a gene: 5. The CDR3 has 14 amino acids. The germline V gene encodes CDR1 MDHEN and CDR2 SYDVKM. The full variable domain, its missing parts supplied by reference TRBV28 and TRBJ2-4, is DVKVTQSSRYLVKRTGEKVFLECVQDMDHENMFWYRQDPGLGLRLIYFSYDVKMKEKGDIPEGYSVSREKKERFSLILESASTNQTSMYLCASSLGTGTAIQYFGAGTRLSVL.

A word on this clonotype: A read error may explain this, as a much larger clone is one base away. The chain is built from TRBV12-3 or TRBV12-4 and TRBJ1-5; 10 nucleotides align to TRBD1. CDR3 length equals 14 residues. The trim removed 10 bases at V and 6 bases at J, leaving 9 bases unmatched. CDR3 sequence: CAIIPGTGVQPQHF. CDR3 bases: TGTGCCATCATCCCCGGGACAGGGGTTCAGCCCCAGCATTTT.

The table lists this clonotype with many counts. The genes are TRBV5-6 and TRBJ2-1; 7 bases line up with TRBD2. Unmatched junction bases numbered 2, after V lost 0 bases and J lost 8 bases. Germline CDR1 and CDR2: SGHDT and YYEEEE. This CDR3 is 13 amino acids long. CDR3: CASSLGGSDEQFF. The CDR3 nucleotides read TGTGCCAGCAGCTTGGGCGGGAGCGATGAGCAGTTCTTC.

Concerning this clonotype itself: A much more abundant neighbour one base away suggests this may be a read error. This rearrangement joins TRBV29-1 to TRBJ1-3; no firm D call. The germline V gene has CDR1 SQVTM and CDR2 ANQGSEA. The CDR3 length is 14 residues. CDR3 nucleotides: TGCAGCGTTGAAGAAGAGGCAGCGGAAAACACCGTATATTTT. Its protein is CSVEEEAAENTVYF.

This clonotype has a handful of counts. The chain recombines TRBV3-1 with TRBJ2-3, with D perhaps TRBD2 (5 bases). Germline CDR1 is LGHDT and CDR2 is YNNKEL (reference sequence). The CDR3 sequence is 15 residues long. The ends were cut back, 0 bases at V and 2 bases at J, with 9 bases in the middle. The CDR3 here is CASSQERASTDTQYF. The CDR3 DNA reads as TGTGCCAGCAGCCAAGAGCGGGCCTCCACAGATACGCAGTATTTT.

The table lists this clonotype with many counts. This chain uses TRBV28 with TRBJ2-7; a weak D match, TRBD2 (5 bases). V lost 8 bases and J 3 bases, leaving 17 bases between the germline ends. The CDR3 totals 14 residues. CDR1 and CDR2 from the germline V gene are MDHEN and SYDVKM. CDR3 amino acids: CASGLSRGLYEQYF. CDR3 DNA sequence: TGTGCCAGCGGGCTCTCCCGCGGACTCTACGAGCAGTACTTC.

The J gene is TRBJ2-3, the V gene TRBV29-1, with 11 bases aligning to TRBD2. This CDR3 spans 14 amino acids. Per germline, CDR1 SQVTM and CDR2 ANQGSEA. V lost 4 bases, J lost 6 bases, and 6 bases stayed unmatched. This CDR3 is CSVGVAGGLDTQYF. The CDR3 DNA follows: TGCAGCGTTGGGGTAGCGGGAGGGTTGGATACGCAGTATTTT.

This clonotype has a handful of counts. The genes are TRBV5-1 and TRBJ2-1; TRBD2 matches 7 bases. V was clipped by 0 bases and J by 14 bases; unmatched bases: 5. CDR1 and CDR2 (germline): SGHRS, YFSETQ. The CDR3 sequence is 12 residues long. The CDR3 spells CASSLEGAGEFF. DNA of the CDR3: TGCGCCAGCAGCTTGGAGGGTGCGGGAGAGTTCTTC.

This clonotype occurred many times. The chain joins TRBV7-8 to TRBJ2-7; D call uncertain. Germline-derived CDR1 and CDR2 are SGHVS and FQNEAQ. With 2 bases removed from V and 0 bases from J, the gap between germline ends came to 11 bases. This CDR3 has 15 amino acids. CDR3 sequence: CASSLSLGISYEQYF. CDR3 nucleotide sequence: TGTGCCAGCAGCTTATCTCTGGGCATCTCCTACGAGCAGTACTTC.

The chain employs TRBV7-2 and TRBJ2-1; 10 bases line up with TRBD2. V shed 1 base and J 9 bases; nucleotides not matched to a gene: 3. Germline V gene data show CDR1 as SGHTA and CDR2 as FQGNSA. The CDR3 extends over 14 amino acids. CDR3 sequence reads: CASSLVTSGFEQFF. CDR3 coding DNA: TGTGCCAGCAGCTTAGTGACTAGCGGGTTTGAGCAGTTCTTC.

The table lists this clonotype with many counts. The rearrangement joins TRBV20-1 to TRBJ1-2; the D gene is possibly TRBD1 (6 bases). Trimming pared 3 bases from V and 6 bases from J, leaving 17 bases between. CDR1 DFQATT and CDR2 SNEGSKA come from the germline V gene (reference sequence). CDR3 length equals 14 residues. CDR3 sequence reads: CSARGTLLTHGYTF. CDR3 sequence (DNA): TGCAGTGCTAGGGGGACACTCCTAACGCATGGCTACACCTTC.

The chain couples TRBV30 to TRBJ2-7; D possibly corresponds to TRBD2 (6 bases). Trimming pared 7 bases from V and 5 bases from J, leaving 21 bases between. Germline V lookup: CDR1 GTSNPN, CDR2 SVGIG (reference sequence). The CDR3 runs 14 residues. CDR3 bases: TGTGCCTTGACCGACCCCGGGGGTGGAGACGAGCAGTACTTC. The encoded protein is CALTDPGGGDEQYF.

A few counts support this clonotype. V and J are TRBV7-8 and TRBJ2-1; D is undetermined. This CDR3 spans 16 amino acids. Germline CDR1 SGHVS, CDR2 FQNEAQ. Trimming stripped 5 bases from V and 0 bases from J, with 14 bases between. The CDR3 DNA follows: TGTGCCAGCAGCACCTTCCACGGGTCCTCCTACAATGAGCAGTTCTTC. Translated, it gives CASSTFHGSSYNEQFF.

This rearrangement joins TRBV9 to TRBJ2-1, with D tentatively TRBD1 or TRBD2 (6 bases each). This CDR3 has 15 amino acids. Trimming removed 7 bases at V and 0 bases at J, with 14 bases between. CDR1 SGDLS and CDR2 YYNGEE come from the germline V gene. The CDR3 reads CASGRGVHSYNEQFF. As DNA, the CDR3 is TGTGCCAGCGGAAGGGGGGTCCACTCCTACAATGAGCAGTTCTTC.

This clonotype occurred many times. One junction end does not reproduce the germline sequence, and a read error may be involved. CDR3 protein: CASSPRTSGF. The CDR3 coding sequence is TGTGCCAGCAGCCCTCGGACTAGCGGTTTC. The J gene is TRBJ2-7, the V gene TRBV7-8, with 10 bases identical to TRBD2. The CDR3 sequence is 10 residues long. Germline V CDR1 and CDR2: SGHVS, FQNEAQ.

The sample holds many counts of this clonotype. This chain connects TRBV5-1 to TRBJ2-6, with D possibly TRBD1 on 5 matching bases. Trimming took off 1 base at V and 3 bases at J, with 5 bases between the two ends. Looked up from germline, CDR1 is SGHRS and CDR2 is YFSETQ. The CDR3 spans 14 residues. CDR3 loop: CASSLTGGANVLTF. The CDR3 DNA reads TGCGCCAGCAGCTTGACAGGTGGGGCCAACGTCCTGACTTTC.

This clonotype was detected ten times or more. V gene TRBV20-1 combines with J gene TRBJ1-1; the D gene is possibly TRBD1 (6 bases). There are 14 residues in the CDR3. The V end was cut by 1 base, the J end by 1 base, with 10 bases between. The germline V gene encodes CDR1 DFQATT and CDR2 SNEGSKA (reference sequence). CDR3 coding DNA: TGCAGTGCTAGAGTTGGGGGGCCGAACACTGAAGCTTTCTTT. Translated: CSARVGGPNTEAFF.

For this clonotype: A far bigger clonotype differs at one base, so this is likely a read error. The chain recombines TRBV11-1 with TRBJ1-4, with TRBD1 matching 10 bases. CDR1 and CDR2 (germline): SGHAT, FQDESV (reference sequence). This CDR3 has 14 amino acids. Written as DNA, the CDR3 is TGTGCCAGCAGCCCCGGGACAGGGGATGAAAAACTGTCTTTT. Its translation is CASSPGTGDEKLSF.

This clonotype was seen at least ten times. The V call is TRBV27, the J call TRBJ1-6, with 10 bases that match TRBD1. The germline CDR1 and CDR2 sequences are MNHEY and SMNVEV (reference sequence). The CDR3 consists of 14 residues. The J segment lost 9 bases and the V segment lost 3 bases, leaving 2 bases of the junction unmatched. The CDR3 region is CASSLWDRGSPLHF. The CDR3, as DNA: TGTGCCAGCAGTTTGTGGGACAGGGGTTCACCCCTCCACTTT.

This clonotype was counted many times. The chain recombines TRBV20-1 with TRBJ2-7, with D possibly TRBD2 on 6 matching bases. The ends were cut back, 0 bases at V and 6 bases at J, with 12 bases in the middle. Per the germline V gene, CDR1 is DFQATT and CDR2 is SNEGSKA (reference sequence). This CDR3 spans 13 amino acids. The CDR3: CSARDLGLFEQYF. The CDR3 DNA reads TGCAGTGCTAGAGACCTGGGACTTTTCGAGCAGTACTTC.

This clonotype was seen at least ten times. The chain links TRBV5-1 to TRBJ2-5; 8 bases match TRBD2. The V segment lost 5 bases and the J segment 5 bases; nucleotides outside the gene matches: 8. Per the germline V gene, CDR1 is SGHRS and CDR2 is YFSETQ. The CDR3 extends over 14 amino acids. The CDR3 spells CASSPGRAGETQYF. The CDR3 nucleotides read TGCGCCAGCAGTCCCGGGAGGGCCGGTGAGACCCAGTACTTC.

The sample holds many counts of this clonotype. This CDR3 reads CASSLGVTSGELFF. Written as DNA, the CDR3 is TGTGCCAGCAGCTTAGGAGTCACCAGCGGGGAGCTGTTTTTT. The V call is TRBV7-2, the J call TRBJ2-2; D unclear. The germline V gene has CDR1 SGHTA and CDR2 FQGNSA. Trimming left V 1 base short and J 7 bases short, with 10 bases between. The CDR3 runs 14 residues.

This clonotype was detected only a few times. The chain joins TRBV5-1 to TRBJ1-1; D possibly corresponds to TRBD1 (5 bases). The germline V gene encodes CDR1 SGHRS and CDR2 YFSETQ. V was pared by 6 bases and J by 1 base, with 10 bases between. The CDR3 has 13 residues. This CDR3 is CASTLDRNTEAFF. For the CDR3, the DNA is TGCGCCAGCACCCTCGACAGGAACACTGAAGCTTTCTTT.

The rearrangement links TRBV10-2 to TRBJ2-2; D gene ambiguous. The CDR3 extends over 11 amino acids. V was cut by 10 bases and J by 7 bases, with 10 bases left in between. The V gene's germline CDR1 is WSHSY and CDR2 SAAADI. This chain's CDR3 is CATLPGGELFF. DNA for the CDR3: TGCGCCACCCTACCCGGCGGGGAGCTGTTTTTT.

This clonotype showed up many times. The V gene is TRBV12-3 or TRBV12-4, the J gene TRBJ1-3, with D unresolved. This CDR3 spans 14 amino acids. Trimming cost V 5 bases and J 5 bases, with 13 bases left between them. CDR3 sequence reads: CASSPIGGRNTIYF. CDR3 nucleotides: TGTGCCAGCAGTCCGATAGGTGGGCGAAACACCATATATTTT.

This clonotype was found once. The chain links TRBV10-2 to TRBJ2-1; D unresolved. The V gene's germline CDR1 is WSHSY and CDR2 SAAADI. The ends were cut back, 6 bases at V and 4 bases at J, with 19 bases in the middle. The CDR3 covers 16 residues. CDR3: CASSSSAAVSYNEQFF. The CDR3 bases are TGCGCCAGCAGCTCTTCCGCGGCAGTTAGTTACAATGAGCAGTTCTTC.